This T cell receptor beta chain was retrieved from a study of blood T cell repertoires in COVID-19. The CDR3 contains 16 residues. Trimming at V came to 2 bases and at J to 4 bases, leaving 11 bases not matched to a gene. Germline loops: CDR1 MNHEY, CDR2 SMNVEV (reference sequence). Profiled with immunoSEQ multiplex PCR; TCRdb holds only in-frame clones, not every one. This sample carries about 46,000 clones, roughly 86% of them seen once, and the ten largest clones take roughly 15%. The J gene is TRBJ2-7, the V gene TRBV27, with 7 bases matching TRBD2. This clonotype was obtained from a man aged 55 to 70 with active or convalescent COVID-19. The sequenced sample was peripheral blood. The CDR3 DNA sequence: TGTGCCAGCAGTTTAGCCAGACACCCGGGGGGTTACGAGCAGTACTTC. Encoded protein: CASSLARHPGGYEQYF.